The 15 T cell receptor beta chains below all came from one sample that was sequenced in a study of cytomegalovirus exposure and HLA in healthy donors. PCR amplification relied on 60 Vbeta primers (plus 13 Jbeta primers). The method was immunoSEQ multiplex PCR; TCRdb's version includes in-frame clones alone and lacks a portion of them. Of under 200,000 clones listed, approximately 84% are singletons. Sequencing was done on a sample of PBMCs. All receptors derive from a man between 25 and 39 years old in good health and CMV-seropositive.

This CDR3 reads CASSATRGAETQYF. CDR3 in DNA: TGTGCCAGCAGTGCGACCCGGGGAGCGGAGACCCAGTACTTC. The V and J genes are TRBV7-2 and TRBJ2-5, with D maybe TRBD2 (5 bases). V was cut by 6 bases and J by 5 bases, with 16 bases left in between. The CDR3 runs to 14 residues. Germline V CDR1 and CDR2: SGHTA, FQGNSA.

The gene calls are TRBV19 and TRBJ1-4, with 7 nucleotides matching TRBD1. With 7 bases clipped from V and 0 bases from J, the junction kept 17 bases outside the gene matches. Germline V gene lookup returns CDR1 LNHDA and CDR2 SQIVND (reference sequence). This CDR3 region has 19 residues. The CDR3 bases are TGTGCCAGTACCGCCTACGAGGGACAGATAACTGCAACTAATGAAAAACTGTTTTTT. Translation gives CASTAYEGQITATNEKLFF.

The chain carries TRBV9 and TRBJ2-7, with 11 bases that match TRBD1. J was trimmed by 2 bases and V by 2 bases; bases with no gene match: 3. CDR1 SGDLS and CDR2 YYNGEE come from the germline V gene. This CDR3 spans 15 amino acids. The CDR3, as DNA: TGTGCCAGCAGCGTGGGACAGGGGGACCCCTACGAGCAGTACTTC. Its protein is CASSVGQGDPYEQYF.

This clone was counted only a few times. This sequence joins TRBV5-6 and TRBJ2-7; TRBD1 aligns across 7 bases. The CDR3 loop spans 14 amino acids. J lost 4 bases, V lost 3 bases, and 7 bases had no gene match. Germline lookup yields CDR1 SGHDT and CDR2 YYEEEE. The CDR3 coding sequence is TGTGCCAGCAGCTCCCGGGACAGAGAATACGAGCAGTACGTC. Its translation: CASSSRDREYEQYV.

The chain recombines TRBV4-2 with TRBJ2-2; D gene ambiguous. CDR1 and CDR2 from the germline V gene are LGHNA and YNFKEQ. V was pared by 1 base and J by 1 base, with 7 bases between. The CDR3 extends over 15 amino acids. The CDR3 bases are TGTGCCAGCAGCCAAGGAGACATGAACACCGGGGAGCTGTTTTTT. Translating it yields CASSQGDMNTGELFF.

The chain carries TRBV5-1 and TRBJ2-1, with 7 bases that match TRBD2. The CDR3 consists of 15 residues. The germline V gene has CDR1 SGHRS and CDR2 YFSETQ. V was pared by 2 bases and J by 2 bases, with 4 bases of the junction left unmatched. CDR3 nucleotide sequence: TGCGCCAGCAGCTTAGCGGGAACAGCCTACAATGAGCAGTTCTTC. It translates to CASSLAGTAYNEQFF.

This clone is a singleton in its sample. The CDR3 here is CASSLSGSYNSPLHF. For the CDR3, the DNA is TGTGCCAGCAGCCTATCAGGTTCCTATAATTCACCCCTCCACTTT. The chain recombines TRBV7-2 with TRBJ1-6; no reliable D call. V lost 5 bases and J lost 1, with 9 bases in between. Germline CDR1 reads SGHTA; CDR2 reads FQGNSA. The CDR3 runs 15 residues.

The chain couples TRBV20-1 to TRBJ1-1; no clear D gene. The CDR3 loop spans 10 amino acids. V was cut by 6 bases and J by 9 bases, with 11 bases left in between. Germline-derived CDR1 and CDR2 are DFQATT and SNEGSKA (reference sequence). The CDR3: CSALYGKAFF. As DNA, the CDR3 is TGCAGTGCCCTGTACGGGAAAGCTTTCTTT.

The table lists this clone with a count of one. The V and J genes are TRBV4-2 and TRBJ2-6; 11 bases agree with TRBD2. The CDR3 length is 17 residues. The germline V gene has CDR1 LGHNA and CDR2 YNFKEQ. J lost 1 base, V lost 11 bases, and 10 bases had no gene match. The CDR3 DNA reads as TGTGCCTCCTCCCCTAGCGGGGGGCCTTCTGGGGCCAACGTCCTGACTTTC. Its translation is CASSPSGGPSGANVLTF.

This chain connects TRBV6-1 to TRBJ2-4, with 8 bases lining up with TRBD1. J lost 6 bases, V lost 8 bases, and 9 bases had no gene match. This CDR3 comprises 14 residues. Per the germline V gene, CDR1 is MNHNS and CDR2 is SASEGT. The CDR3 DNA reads TGTGCCAGCGGCAAAGGACAGGGCCTAAACATTCAGTACTTC. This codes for CASGKGQGLNIQYF.

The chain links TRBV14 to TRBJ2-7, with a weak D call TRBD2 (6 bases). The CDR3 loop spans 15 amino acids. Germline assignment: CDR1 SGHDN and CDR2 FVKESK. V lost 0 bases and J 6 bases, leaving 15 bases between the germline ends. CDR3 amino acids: CASSQENPGRREQYF. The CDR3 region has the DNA TGTGCCAGCAGCCAAGAAAACCCGGGGAGGCGCGAGCAGTACTTC.

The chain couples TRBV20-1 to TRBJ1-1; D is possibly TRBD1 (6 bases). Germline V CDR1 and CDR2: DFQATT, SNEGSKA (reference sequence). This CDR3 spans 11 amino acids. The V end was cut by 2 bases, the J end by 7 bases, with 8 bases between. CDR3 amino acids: CSARYRDEAFF. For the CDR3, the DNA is TGCAGTGCTAGATACAGGGATGAAGCTTTCTTT.

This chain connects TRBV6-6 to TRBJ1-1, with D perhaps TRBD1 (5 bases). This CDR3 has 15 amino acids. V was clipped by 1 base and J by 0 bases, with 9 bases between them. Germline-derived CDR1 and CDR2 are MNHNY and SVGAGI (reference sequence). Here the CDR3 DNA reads TGTGCCAGCAGTTACTTGGGGCCCATGAACACTGAAGCTTTCTTT. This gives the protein CASSYLGPMNTEAFF.

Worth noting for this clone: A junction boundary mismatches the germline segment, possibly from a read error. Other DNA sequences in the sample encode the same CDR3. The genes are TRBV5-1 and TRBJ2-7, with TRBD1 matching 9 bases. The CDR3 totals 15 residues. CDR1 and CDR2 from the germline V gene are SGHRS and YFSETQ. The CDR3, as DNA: TGTGCCAGCAGTATGAGGGGACAGGGCTCCTACGAGCAGTACTTC. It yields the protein CASSMRGQGSYEQYF.

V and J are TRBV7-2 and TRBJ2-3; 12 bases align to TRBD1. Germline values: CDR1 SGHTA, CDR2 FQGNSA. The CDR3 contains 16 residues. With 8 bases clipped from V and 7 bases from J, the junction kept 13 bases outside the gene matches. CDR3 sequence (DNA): TGTGCCAGCGCCCCCGACCGGGACAGGGGGCAAAATACGCAGTATTTT. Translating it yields CASAPDRDRGQNTQYF.